These 26 T cell receptor beta chains came from one sample sequenced in a study of OX40 agonist ivuxolimab in advanced cancers. Repertoires were generated with immunoSEQ multiplex PCR, while TCRdb's copy carries only in-frame clones and drops some. Among roughly 75,000 clones listed, approximately 90% were seen once. The specimen was CD4+ or CD8+ T cells sorted from blood, collected in a trial of the OX40 agonist ivuxolimab. These receptors all come from an adult with an advanced solid tumor such as melanoma, head and neck, liver or kidney cancer.

This chain connects TRBV4-1 to TRBJ2-3; no definite D call. The CDR3 is 14 amino acids. V lost 3 bases and J lost 2, with 9 bases in between. Germline assignment: CDR1 MGHRA and CDR2 YSYEKL. The CDR3 is CASSQSPITDTQYF. In DNA, the CDR3 is TGCGCCAGCAGCCAGAGTCCCATCACAGATACGCAGTATTTT.

The chain joins TRBV28 to TRBJ1-1, with 7 positions matching TRBD1. CDR1 is MDHEN, CDR2 SYDVKM, per germline. V gave up 6 bases and J gave up 4 bases; unmatched junction bases: 8. The CDR3 loop spans 14 amino acids. The CDR3 is CASSSPGQRTEAFF. CDR3 nucleotides: TGTGCCAGCAGCTCTCCGGGACAGCGCACTGAAGCTTTCTTT.

This rearrangement joins TRBV30 to TRBJ2-5; D is uncertain. Looked up from germline, CDR1 is GTSNPN and CDR2 is SVGIG (reference sequence). The CDR3 runs to 14 residues. Trimming pared 5 bases from V and 0 bases from J, leaving 13 bases between. DNA for the CDR3: TGTGCCTGGGGGGAAAGGTGGGACCAAGAGACCCAGTACTTC. This translates into CAWGERWDQETQYF.

CDR3 protein: CASSYTLGQGGIQYF. The CDR3 nucleotides are TGTGCCAGCAGTTACACCCTAGGACAGGGAGGCATTCAGTACTTC. V gene TRBV6-5 combines with J gene TRBJ2-4, with 8 bases fitting TRBD1. The CDR3 extends over 15 amino acids. Germline values: CDR1 MNHEY, CDR2 SVGAGI. With 2 bases clipped from V and 9 bases from J, the junction kept 9 bases outside the gene matches.

The chain carries TRBV28 and TRBJ2-7; perhaps TRBD2 as D (6 bases). This CDR3 region has 15 residues. Between the trimmed V and J ends, which lost 6 bases and 0 bases, there was a span of 15 bases. CDR1 and CDR2 (germline): MDHEN, SYDVKM. CDR3 region: CASSRGGANSYEQYF. The CDR3 DNA sequence: TGTGCCAGCAGCCGTGGCGGGGCTAACTCCTACGAGCAGTACTTC.

The CDR3, as DNA: TGTGCCAGCAGCTTAGCCAGGGGCACAGATACGCAGTATTTT. Its protein is CASSLARGTDTQYF. This chain joins TRBV7-2 and TRBJ2-3; TRBD1 is a possible D gene (5 bases). V dropped 0 bases and J dropped 1 base, with 5 bases sitting between them. CDR3 length: 14 residues. CDR1 SGHTA and CDR2 FQGNSA come from the germline V gene. Drawing the rest from reference TRBV7-2 and TRBJ2-3, the complete variable domain is GAGVSQSPSNKVTEKGKDVELRCDPISGHTALYWYRQSLGQGLEFLIYFQGNSAPDKSGLPSDRFSAERTGGSVSTLTIQRTQQEDSAVYLCASSLARGTDTQYFGPGTRLTVL.

The gene calls are TRBV6-1 and TRBJ1-3, with D unresolved. The CDR3 covers 15 residues. Trimming shortened V by 2 bases and J by 1 base, and 9 bases separated the two germline ends. CDR1 is MNHNS and CDR2 is SASEGT in the germline V gene. The CDR3 sequence is CASSERWESGNTIYF. As DNA, the CDR3 is TGTGCCAGCAGTGAAAGGTGGGAATCTGGAAACACCATATATTTT.

The CDR3, as DNA: TGTGCCAGCAGCCCCTCGGGAGGGGGGGCGATCGATGGCTACACCTTC. Protein product: CASSPSGGGAIDGYTF. J is TRBJ1-2 and V is TRBV11-2; perhaps TRBD1 as D (6 bases). Germline CDR1 and CDR2: SGHAT and FQNNGV. Trimming removed 5 bases from V and 6 bases from J, with 22 bases in between. The CDR3 extends over 16 amino acids.

V gene TRBV29-1 combines with J gene TRBJ1-1; a weak D match, TRBD1 (5 bases). V lost 4 bases and J lost 0, with 15 bases in between. The CDR3 loop spans 15 amino acids. The V gene's germline CDR1 is SQVTM and CDR2 ANQGSEA. CDR3 region: CSVGAGLTMNTEAFF. The CDR3 nucleotides read TGCAGCGTTGGGGCAGGGCTTACTATGAACACTGAAGCTTTCTTT.

The V and J genes are TRBV10-3 and TRBJ2-2; TRBD1 aligns across 9 bases. Germline CDR1 is ENHRY and CDR2 is SYGVKD. V was pared by 6 bases and J by 5 bases, with 7 bases of the junction left unmatched. This CDR3 has 15 residues. CDR3 in DNA: TGTGCCATCAGCACGGGGACAGGGAATACCGGGGAGCTGTTTTTT. It specifies CAISTGTGNTGELFF.

V usage is TRBV6-6 and J usage is TRBJ2-3; 10 positions match TRBD2. J was trimmed by 3 bases and V by 2 bases; bases with no gene match: 5. The germline V gene encodes CDR1 MNHNY and CDR2 SVGAGI (reference sequence). The CDR3 is 16 residues long. The CDR3 nucleotides read TGTGCCAGCAGTTACAAGACTAGCGGGTTTACAGATACGCAGTATTTT. This sequence encodes CASSYKTSGFTDTQYF.

The chain has TRBV10-3 and TRBJ2-7; no clear D gene. Trimming removed 3 bases at V and 6 bases at J, with 9 bases between. The CDR3 consists of 12 residues. The germline gives CDR1 ENHRY, CDR2 SYGVKD. The CDR3 DNA is TGTGCCATCAGTGAATCGTTCTCCGAGCAGTACTTC. Its translation is CAISESFSEQYF.

This chain connects TRBV6-5 to TRBJ2-1; 10 bases line up with TRBD2. The V and J ends lost 5 bases and 9 bases, in that order; junction bases with no gene match: 10. The germline gives CDR1 MNHEY, CDR2 SVGAGI. CDR3 length: 15 amino acids. In DNA form, the CDR3 reads TGTGCCAGCAGTCTAGCGGGAGAGAATCCCGGTGAGCAGTTCTTC. Translated: CASSLAGENPGEQFF.

The chain combines TRBV28 with TRBJ2-3; perhaps TRBD2 as D (5 bases). The CDR3 is made up of 15 amino acids. Germline V lookup: CDR1 MDHEN, CDR2 SYDVKM. V shed 5 bases and J shed 1 base, with 13 bases lying between them. As DNA, the CDR3 is TGTGCCAGCAGTCCCCCGGGTAGCGGCACAGATACGCAGTATTTT. Protein product: CASSPPGSGTDTQYF.

This rearrangement joins TRBV18 to TRBJ1-3; TRBD1 matches at 9 bases. The V and J ends lost 1 base and 3 bases, in that order; junction bases with no gene match: 4. CDR1 is KGHSH, CDR2 LQKENI, per germline. This CDR3 spans 16 amino acids. CDR3 sequence: CASSPQGQGGGNTIYF. For the CDR3, the DNA is TGTGCCAGCTCACCACAGGGACAGGGAGGTGGAAACACCATATATTTT.

This chain links TRBV18 with TRBJ1-3, with TRBD1 identical over 7 bases. The CDR3 contains 16 residues. Germline V lookup: CDR1 KGHSH, CDR2 LQKENI. V dropped 2 bases and J dropped 1; count of bases not matched to a gene: 5. The CDR3 here is CASSPDRVVSGNTIYF. In DNA, the CDR3 is TGTGCCAGCTCACCAGACAGGGTGGTGTCTGGAAACACCATATATTTT.

This chain connects TRBV7-3 to TRBJ2-2; D unclear. V dropped 0 bases and J dropped 4 bases, with 9 bases sitting between them. Germline loops: CDR1 SGHTA, CDR2 FQGTGA. The CDR3 extends over 15 amino acids. The CDR3 sequence is CASSLTRQSTGELFF. The CDR3 bases are TGTGCCAGCAGCTTAACGCGCCAGAGCACCGGGGAGCTGTTTTTT.

The rearrangement links TRBV5-1 to TRBJ2-1; tentative D call: TRBD2 (5 bases). This CDR3 spans 13 amino acids. V lost 1 base to trimming and J lost 9 bases, with 11 bases between them. CDR1 and CDR2 from the germline V gene are SGHRS and YFSETQ. This CDR3 is CASSLTWTSEQFF. For the CDR3, the DNA is TGCGCCAGCAGCTTGACCTGGACTTCTGAGCAGTTCTTC.

The chain couples TRBV5-1 to TRBJ2-5, with 7 bases identical to TRBD2. This CDR3 is 12 amino acids long. V shed 7 bases and J 5 bases; nucleotides not matched to a gene: 5. The germline gives CDR1 SGHRS, CDR2 YFSETQ. CDR3 DNA: TGCGCCAGCTCCGGACTAGTGGAGACCCAGTACTTC. It translates to CASSGLVETQYF.

The chain uses TRBV30 and TRBJ1-2, with a weak D call TRBD1 (6 bases). Per germline, CDR1 GTSNPN and CDR2 SVGIG (reference sequence). With 5 bases removed from V and 2 bases from J, the gap between germline ends came to 9 bases. The CDR3 spans 12 residues. The CDR3 region is CAWATGNYGYTF. Here the CDR3 DNA reads TGTGCCTGGGCTACAGGGAACTATGGCTACACCTTC. Using reference TRBV30 and TRBJ1-2 for the parts outside the CDR3, the full variable domain is SQTIHQWPATLVQPVGSPLSLECTVEGTSNPNLYWYRQAAGRGLQLLFYSVGIGQISSEVPQNLSASRPQDRQFILSSKKLLLSDSGFYLCAWATGNYGYTFGSGTRLTVV.

The CDR3 DNA is TGTGCCAGCAGCTGGGGACTAGCGGGAGTAAGCGGCACAGATACGCAGTATTTT. Residues: CASSWGLAGVSGTDTQYF. The chain couples TRBV5-8 to TRBJ2-3; 14 bases align to TRBD2. This CDR3 is built from 18 residues. The germline V gene encodes CDR1 SGHTS and CDR2 YDEGEE. After removal of 3 bases from V and 1 base from J, the junction contained 7 bases not matched to a gene.

This clone was seen just once. The chain has TRBV7-2 and TRBJ2-1; 9 nucleotides align to TRBD2. The CDR3 contains 18 residues. Germline CDR1 reads SGHTA; CDR2 reads FQGNSA. The junction had 14 bases not matched to a gene; V was cut back by 5 bases and J by 3 bases. CDR3 nucleotide sequence: TGTGCCAGCAGCCAAGACGGGCAGGGGACTAGCAGCTACAATGAGCAGTTCTTC. Its translation is CASSQDGQGTSSYNEQFF.

V usage is TRBV4-1 and J usage is TRBJ1-1; 10 nucleotides align to TRBD1. The CDR3 totals 18 residues. With 3 bases clipped from V and 0 bases from J, the junction kept 10 bases outside the gene matches. Germline CDR1 is MGHRA and CDR2 is YSYEKL. Written as DNA, the CDR3 is TGCGCCAGCAGCCACCCCCTGGGACAGGGGTCCATGAACACTGAAGCTTTCTTT. As protein: CASSHPLGQGSMNTEAFF.

V usage is TRBV7-2 and J usage is TRBJ2-5; D not resolved. Per germline, CDR1 SGHTA and CDR2 FQGNSA. The V gene lost 3 bases and the J gene lost 6 bases, with 8 bases spanning the gap. This CDR3 region has 12 residues. The CDR3 here is CASSLYRKTQYF. As DNA, the CDR3 is TGTGCCAGCAGCTTGTACAGAAAGACCCAGTACTTC.

The gene calls are TRBV25-1 and TRBJ2-1, with 7 bases identical to TRBD2. Germline loops: CDR1 MGHDK, CDR2 SYGVNS. The CDR3 consists of 16 residues. The V and J ends lost 1 base and 6 bases, in that order; junction bases with no gene match: 9. CDR3 sequence reads: CASSEFGGRELNEQFF. The DNA of the CDR3 is TGTGCCAGCAGTGAATTCGGCGGGAGAGAACTCAATGAGCAGTTCTTC.

This sequence joins TRBV6-5 and TRBJ2-2; 9 nucleotides align to TRBD1. The CDR3 loop spans 15 amino acids. The germline V gene has CDR1 MNHEY and CDR2 SVGAGI. The trim removed 6 bases at V and 4 bases at J, leaving 6 bases unmatched. This CDR3 reads CASRFRDRVTGELFF. In DNA, the CDR3 is TGTGCCAGCAGGTTCCGGGACAGGGTCACCGGGGAGCTGTTTTTT.